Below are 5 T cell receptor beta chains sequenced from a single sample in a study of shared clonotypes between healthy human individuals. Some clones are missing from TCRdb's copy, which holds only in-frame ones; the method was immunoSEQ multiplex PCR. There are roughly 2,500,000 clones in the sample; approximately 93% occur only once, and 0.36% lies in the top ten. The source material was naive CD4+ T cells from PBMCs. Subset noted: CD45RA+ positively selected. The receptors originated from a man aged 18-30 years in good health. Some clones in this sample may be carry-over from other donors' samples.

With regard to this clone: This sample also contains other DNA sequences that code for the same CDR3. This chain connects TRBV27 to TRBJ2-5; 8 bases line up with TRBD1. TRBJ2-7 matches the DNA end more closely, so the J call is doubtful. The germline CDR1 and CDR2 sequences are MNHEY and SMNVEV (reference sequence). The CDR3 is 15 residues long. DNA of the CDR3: TGTGCCAGCAGTTTATCGCGGACAGGGTCCTACGAGCAGTACTTC. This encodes CASSLSRTGSYEQYF.

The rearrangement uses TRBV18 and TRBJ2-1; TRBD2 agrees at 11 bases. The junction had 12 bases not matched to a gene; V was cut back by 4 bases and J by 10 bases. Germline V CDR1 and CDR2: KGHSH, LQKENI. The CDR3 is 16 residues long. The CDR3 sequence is CASSRPGTSGRWEQFF. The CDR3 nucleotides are TGTGCCAGCTCACGCCCCGGGACTAGCGGTAGATGGGAGCAGTTCTTC.

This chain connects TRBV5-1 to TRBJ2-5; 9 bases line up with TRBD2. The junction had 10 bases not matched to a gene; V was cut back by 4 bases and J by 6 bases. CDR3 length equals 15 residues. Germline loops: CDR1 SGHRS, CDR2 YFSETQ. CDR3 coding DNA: TGCGCCAGCAGCCCAGGCCTAGCGGGGAAAAAGACCCAGTACTTC. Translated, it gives CASSPGLAGKKTQYF.

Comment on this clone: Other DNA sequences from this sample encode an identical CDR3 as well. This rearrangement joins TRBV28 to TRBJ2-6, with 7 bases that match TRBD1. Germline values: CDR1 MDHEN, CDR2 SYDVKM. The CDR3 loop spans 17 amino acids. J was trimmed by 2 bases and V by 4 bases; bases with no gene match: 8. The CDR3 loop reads CASSSPPGGAGANVLTF. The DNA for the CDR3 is TGTGCCAGCAGTTCCCCCCCAGGGGGTGCTGGGGCCAACGTCCTGACTTTC.

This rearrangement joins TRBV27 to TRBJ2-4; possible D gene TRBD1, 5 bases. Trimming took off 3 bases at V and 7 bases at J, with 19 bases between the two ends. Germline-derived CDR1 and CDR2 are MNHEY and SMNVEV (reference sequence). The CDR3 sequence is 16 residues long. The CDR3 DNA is TGTGCCAGCAGTTTCCCCATCGACAGTCATGGGAACATTCAGTACTTC. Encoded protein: CASSFPIDSHGNIQYF.